The 24 T cell receptor beta chains below all came from one sample that was sequenced in a study of beta chain features in type 1 diabetes listed by TCRdb under 2018. Library generation was performed with the immunoSEQ multiplex PCR assay. The entire amount of isolated RNA was reverse transcribed using the High Capacity cDNA Reverse Transcription Kit, so the sequenced TCRB transcripts were expressed ones. Entries here come from immuneACCESS through TCRdb and include only in-frame sequences with V and J called. Some clones fail to appear in such tables; in the studies checked, an unresolved V gene covers under half of the shortfall, and the cause of the remainder is unknown. This sample has about 230,000 clones in its table, and over 7.5% of those were observed once. The biggest ten clones account for just under 0.035% of the sample. Sequencing used naive CD4+ T cells from blood. The sample's cell subset or site, from its label and the paper: true naive CD4+ T cells. The origin of the receptors is a young woman in good health.

This clone was counted once. This chain links TRBV5-1 with TRBJ1-5, with 8 bases matching TRBD1. Unmatched junction bases numbered 4, after V lost 1 base and J lost 7 bases. The CDR3 is made up of 14 amino acids. CDR1 and CDR2 (germline): SGHRS, YFSETQ. The CDR3 DNA sequence: TGCGCCAGCAGCTTGACGGACAGGGCACAGCCCCAGCATTTT. Translating it yields CASSLTDRAQPQHF.

The genes are TRBV29-1 and TRBJ1-2, with D perhaps TRBD1 (5 bases). Looked up from germline, CDR1 is SQVTM and CDR2 is ANQGSEA. There are 15 residues in the CDR3. V gave up 0 bases and J gave up 8 bases, with 19 bases separating them. CDR3 DNA: TGCAGCGTTGAAGAGGGGCTAGGGGCTGGTCGGGGCTACACCTTC. It translates to CSVEEGLGAGRGYTF.

The chain uses TRBV5-1 and TRBJ2-5; 9 nucleotides line up with TRBD2. The CDR3 length is 16 residues. V gave up 0 bases and J gave up 5 bases; unmatched junction bases: 8. From germline, CDR1 is SGHRS and CDR2 YFSETQ. Here the CDR3 DNA reads TGCGCCAGCAGCTTGGTTTCACTAGCGGGTGGTGAGACCCAGTACTTC. Its translation: CASSLVSLAGGETQYF.

The CDR3 is CASSPRTLRNEQFF. The CDR3 DNA follows: TGTGCCAGCAGCCCGCGGACTCTACGCAATGAGCAGTTCTTC. This sequence joins TRBV13 and TRBJ2-1; D is perhaps TRBD2 (5 bases). The CDR3 runs to 14 residues. The V end lost 5 bases, the J end lost 6 bases, and 14 bases lay between the germline ends. The V gene's germline CDR1 is PRHDT and CDR2 FYEKMQ (reference sequence).

This clone was seen only a few times. This chain links TRBV6-5 with TRBJ1-4; D not resolved. The CDR3 loop spans 12 amino acids. V lost 5 bases and J lost 13, with 14 bases in between. Germline CDR1 is MNHEY and CDR2 is SVGAGI. The CDR3 reads CASSDTLSGLFF. CDR3 nucleotide sequence: TGTGCCAGCAGTGACACATTGAGCGGACTGTTTTTT.

This chain's CDR3 is CASSRDSNEQFF. The CDR3 nucleotides read TGTGCCAGCAGTAGGGACAGCAATGAGCAGTTCTTC. The chain joins TRBV7-9 to TRBJ2-1; 7 bases agree with TRBD1. The CDR3 spans 12 residues. The germline CDR1 and CDR2 sequences are SEHNR and FQNEAQ (reference sequence). With V trimmed by 6 bases and J by 6 bases, 2 bases remained unmatched. Full variable domain (outside the CDR3, taken from reference TRBV7-9 and TRBJ2-1): DTGVSQNPRHKITKRGQNVTFRCDPISEHNRLYWYRQTLGQGPEFLTYFQNEAQLEKSRLLSDRFSAERPKGSFSTLEIQRTEQGDSAMYLCASSRDSNEQFFGPGTRLTVL.

The V gene is TRBV13, the J gene TRBJ2-1, with D perhaps matching TRBD2 (5 bases). The CDR3 spans 18 residues. Germline V gives CDR1 PRHDT, CDR2 FYEKMQ (reference sequence). Trimming removed 3 bases at V and 7 bases at J, with 25 bases between. CDR3 DNA: TGTGCCAGCAGCTTGGAGGTTGGAGCGTCGGGTCCGTATAATGAGCAGTTCTTC. Encoded protein: CASSLEVGASGPYNEQFF.

The chain carries TRBV6-6 and TRBJ2-7, with 7 nucleotides matching TRBD1. Germline-derived CDR1 and CDR2 are MNHNY and SVGAGI (reference sequence). The CDR3 sequence is 14 residues long. The V and J ends lost 2 bases and 5 bases, in that order; junction bases with no gene match: 6. DNA of the CDR3: TGTGCCAGCAGTTACACGGTACAGGGGAACGAGCAGTACTTC. Translating gives CASSYTVQGNEQYF.

This clone was recorded at least ten times. The J gene is TRBJ2-7, the V gene TRBV30; the match to TRBD1 covers 11 bases. There are 13 residues in the CDR3. Germline trimming cut 6 bases from V and 11 bases from J; bases unmatched to any gene: 12. CDR1 GTSNPN and CDR2 SVGIG come from the germline V gene (reference sequence). The CDR3 reads CACHGQGAKFEYF. In DNA, the CDR3 is TGTGCCTGCCATGGACAGGGGGCGAAATTTGAGTACTTC.

This rearrangement joins TRBV7-2 to TRBJ2-3, with 12 bases identical to TRBD2. This CDR3 has 16 amino acids. Trimming took 5 bases from V and 3 from J; bases not matched to a gene: 6. Germline lookup yields CDR1 SGHTA and CDR2 FQGNSA. CDR3 in amino acids: CASSLRTSGATDTQYF. The CDR3 coding sequence is TGTGCCAGCAGCCTCCGGACTAGCGGGGCAACAGATACGCAGTATTTT.

The chain carries TRBV7-3 and TRBJ2-1, with TRBD2 as a possible D gene (6 bases). The V gene lost 1 base and the J gene lost 2 bases, with 24 bases spanning the gap. In germline, CDR1 is SGHTA, CDR2 FQGTGA. This CDR3 is built from 20 residues. The CDR3 bases are TGTGCCAGCAGCTTAATCTCTTCCCCCGGGAGTGGCCAGCCCTACAATGAGCAGTTCTTC. Encoded protein: CASSLISSPGSGQPYNEQFF.

The gene calls are TRBV5-1 and TRBJ2-3; perhaps TRBD1 as D (6 bases). Germline CDR1 is SGHRS and CDR2 is YFSETQ. This CDR3 has 16 residues. V was trimmed by 2 bases and J by 2 bases, leaving 15 bases between them. The CDR3 sequence: CASSLGTGIITDTQYF. As DNA, the CDR3 is TGCGCCAGCAGCTTAGGAACAGGGATAATCACAGATACGCAGTATTTT.

This chain joins TRBV18 and TRBJ1-2; 8 bases fit TRBD1. Germline V lookup: CDR1 KGHSH, CDR2 LQKENI. J lost 5 bases, V lost 1 base, and 6 bases had no gene match. This CDR3 has 15 residues. CDR3 DNA: TGTGCCAGCTCACCACTCGGACAGGGCGAATATGGCTACACCTTC. Translation: CASSPLGQGEYGYTF.

The chain combines TRBV2 with TRBJ2-7; weak D call: TRBD1 (6 bases). Germline-derived CDR1 and CDR2 are SNHLY and FYNNEI. This CDR3 has 12 amino acids. V was clipped by 6 bases and J by 3 bases, with 9 bases between them. CDR3: CASRPDSYEQYF. Here the CDR3 DNA reads TGTGCCAGCAGACCGGACAGCTACGAGCAGTACTTC.

The chain uses TRBV5-1 and TRBJ2-1; 8 nucleotides align to TRBD1. The ends lost 4 bases at V and 10 bases at J; junction bases unmatched: 7. CDR3 length: 13 residues. Germline lookup yields CDR1 SGHRS and CDR2 YFSETQ. CDR3 nucleotide sequence: TGCGCCAGCAGCGAGATTTGGGACAGGGAGCAGTTCTTC. This gives the protein CASSEIWDREQFF.

The CDR3 here is CASSFPSRVEAFF. The CDR3 DNA sequence: TGTGCCAGCAGCTTTCCCAGCAGGGTTGAAGCTTTCTTT. The J gene is TRBJ1-1, the V gene TRBV11-2, with D maybe TRBD1 (5 bases). The V gene lost 3 bases and the J gene lost 7 bases, with 12 bases spanning the gap. CDR3 length: 13 amino acids. Germline V lookup: CDR1 SGHAT, CDR2 FQNNGV. Full variable domain (remainder filled in from reference TRBV11-2 and TRBJ1-1): EAGVAQSPRYKIIEKRQSVAFWCNPISGHATLYWYQQILGQGPKLLIQFQNNGVVDDSQLPKDRFSAERLKGVDSTLKIQPAKLEDSAVYLCASSFPSRVEAFFGQGTRLTVV.

This clone was recorded a few times. The genes are TRBV7-2 and TRBJ1-5, with D unresolved. V dropped 4 bases and J dropped 6 bases, with 16 bases sitting between them. Germline CDR1 is SGHTA and CDR2 is FQGNSA. This CDR3 region has 15 residues. CDR3: CASSSGLKLFQPQHF. The CDR3 DNA reads as TGTGCCAGCAGCTCCGGACTTAAGCTATTTCAGCCCCAGCATTTT.

This clone has a handful of counts. The rearrangement links TRBV27 to TRBJ2-2, with TRBD1 matching 8 bases. V gave up 5 bases and J gave up 2 bases; unmatched junction bases: 13. The CDR3 spans 18 residues. Germline CDR1 reads MNHEY; CDR2 reads SMNVEV (reference sequence). CDR3 DNA: TGTGCCAGCAGTCCACGAACCGGGACAGGAGTCAACACCGGGGAGCTGTTTTTT. Residues: CASSPRTGTGVNTGELFF.

Concerning this clone: The junction differs from germline at one of its ends, possibly a read error. This chain joins TRBV5-1 and TRBJ2-2; 7 bases fit TRBD2. This CDR3 contains 14 residues. Germline CDR1 is SGHRS and CDR2 is YFSETQ. CDR3 region: CDSSPTSVGGELFF. CDR3 bases: TGCGACAGCAGCCCTACTAGCGTTGGCGGGGAGCTGTTTTTT.

This clone was seen a few times. The chain couples TRBV19 to TRBJ2-7; 7 bases fit TRBD1. The germline V gene has CDR1 LNHDA and CDR2 SQIVND (reference sequence). The CDR3 spans 14 residues. V dropped 5 bases and J dropped 4; count of bases not matched to a gene: 8. The CDR3 is CASSVNRDSYEQYF. The CDR3 region has the DNA TGTGCCAGTAGTGTAAACCGGGACAGTTACGAGCAGTACTTC. Full variable domain (rest looked up from reference TRBV19 and TRBJ2-7): DGGITQSPKYLFRKEGQNVTLSCEQNLNHDAMYWYRQDPGQGLRLIYYSQIVNDFQKGDIAEGYSVSREKKESFPLTVTSAQKNPTAFYLCASSVNRDSYEQYFGPGTRLTVT.

For the CDR3, the DNA is TGTGCCTGGAGGACTCAGTGGAACACTGAAGCTTTCTTT. This codes for CAWRTQWNTEAFF. This chain uses TRBV30 with TRBJ1-1; D is undetermined. CDR1 is GTSNPN, CDR2 SVGIG, per germline (reference sequence). V dropped 3 bases and J dropped 1 base, with 9 bases sitting between them. The CDR3 is made up of 13 amino acids.

This clone was detected a few times. The chain recombines TRBV28 with TRBJ1-3; D not resolved. CDR1 and CDR2 (germline): MDHEN, SYDVKM. This CDR3 is 18 amino acids long. Trimming left V 2 bases short and J 2 bases short, with 19 bases between. The CDR3 is CASSLVFGRERTGNTIYF. The CDR3 bases are TGTGCCAGCAGTTTAGTATTCGGACGGGAGCGAACTGGAAACACCATATATTTT.

There are a few counts of this clone. The rearrangement links TRBV30 to TRBJ1-1; 8 bases agree with TRBD1. The CDR3 totals 13 residues. In germline, CDR1 is GTSNPN, CDR2 SVGIG (reference sequence). Germline trimming cut 3 bases from V and 4 bases from J; bases unmatched to any gene: 4. The CDR3 here is CAWRRTGITEAFF. DNA for the CDR3: TGTGCCTGGAGGCGGACAGGGATCACTGAAGCTTTCTTT.

V and J are TRBV19 and TRBJ2-6; perhaps TRBD1 as D (6 bases). V was pared by 3 bases and J by 4 bases, with 13 bases between. The germline gives CDR1 LNHDA, CDR2 SQIVND (reference sequence). This CDR3 region has 16 residues. CDR3 bases: TGTGCCAGTAGTATCGTCCAGGGGATGGGGGCCAACGTCCTGACTTTC. Translated, it gives CASSIVQGMGANVLTF.